The sequence of this TCR beta chain was determined in a study of shared clonotypes between healthy human individuals. Libraries were prepared by immunoSEQ multiplex PCR; TCRdb keeps only in-frame clonotypes and omits some of them. The sample has about 600,000 clones, 95% to 96% seen once. The germline gives CDR1 MDHEN, CDR2 SYDVKM. The CDR3 has 13 amino acids. V was trimmed by 10 bases and J by 0 bases, leaving 12 bases between them. In the naive CD8 group, cells lacked CD45RO and were positively selected for CCR7, so terminally differentiated effector memory CD45RA+ cells were left out. The specimen was naive CD8+ T cells sorted from blood. The receptor's source is a woman under 40 in good health. V gene TRBV28 combines with J gene TRBJ1-1, with a weak D call TRBD1 (5 bases). The CDR3 sequence: CANMGRMNTEAFF. CDR3 coding DNA: TGTGCCAACATGGGACGGATGAACACTGAAGCTTTCTTT.